The next 27 T cell receptor beta chains were all read from a single sample in a study of blood T cell repertoires in COVID-19. The data were produced by immunoSEQ multiplex PCR, yet TCRdb's version contains in-frame clones alone and is incomplete. The sample shows hundreds of thousands of clones, nearly 90% of them seen only once. Sequencing was carried out using PBMCs or T cells enriched from blood (not recorded which). Receptors originate from a woman younger than 35 who had been exposed to COVID-19.

This clone is a singleton in its sample. The V and J genes are TRBV3-1 (or the pseudogene TRBV3-2) and TRBJ1-1; D might be TRBD1 (6 bases). Germline V gene data show CDR1 as LGHDT and CDR2 as YNNKEL (reference sequence). With 1 base removed from V and 1 base from J, the gap between germline ends came to 7 bases. The CDR3 extends over 14 amino acids. The CDR3: CASSQADRNTEAFF. In DNA form, the CDR3 reads TGTGCCAGCAGCCAAGCGGACAGGAACACTGAAGCTTTCTTT.

J is TRBJ2-7 and V is TRBV7-2, with 12 nucleotides matching TRBD2. The CDR3 sequence is 14 residues long. The germline gives CDR1 SGHTA, CDR2 FQGNSA. Trimming took 6 bases from V and 2 from J; bases not matched to a gene: 2. The CDR3 DNA is TGTGCCAGCAGACCTAGCGGGGGGGCCTACGAGCAGTACTTC. Translated: CASRPSGGAYEQYF.

V and J are TRBV9 and TRBJ2-7; tentative D call: TRBD1 (6 bases). Germline assignment: CDR1 SGDLS and CDR2 YYNGEE. V gave up 4 bases and J gave up 5 bases, with 13 bases separating them. There are 13 residues in the CDR3. The chain's CDR3 is CASSSRGSHEQYF. CDR3 DNA sequence: TGTGCCAGCAGCTCCAGGGGTTCCCACGAGCAGTACTTC.

The V call is TRBV28, the J call TRBJ1-2; D is unclear. Trimming removed 7 bases at V and 2 bases at J, with 14 bases between. This CDR3 is built from 14 residues. Germline assignment: CDR1 MDHEN and CDR2 SYDVKM. In DNA, the CDR3 is TGTGCCAGCATGGAGGGCCTAGTAAACTATGGCTACACCTTC. Protein: CASMEGLVNYGYTF.

V is TRBV27 and J is TRBJ2-3; 8 bases map to TRBD2. Trimming cost V 8 bases and J 1 base; bases outside gene matches: 14. Germline V gives CDR1 MNHEY, CDR2 SMNVEV (reference sequence). CDR3 length equals 17 residues. The CDR3 loop reads CASAPRLSGGGTDTQYF. The CDR3 DNA reads TGTGCCAGCGCCCCAAGACTAAGCGGGGGTGGCACAGATACGCAGTATTTT.

The rearrangement uses TRBV28 and TRBJ2-1; no clear D gene. Per the germline V gene, CDR1 is MDHEN and CDR2 is SYDVKM. Trimming took off 2 bases at V and 7 bases at J, with 9 bases between the two ends. The CDR3 consists of 13 residues. CDR3 sequence reads: CASSLEQRNEQFF. CDR3 coding DNA: TGTGCCAGCAGTTTAGAACAGAGAAATGAGCAGTTCTTC.

The V gene is TRBV7-9, the J gene TRBJ1-4; the D gene is possibly TRBD1 (6 bases). Germline CDR1 reads SEHNR; CDR2 reads FQNEAQ (reference sequence). V was trimmed by 5 bases and J by 6 bases, leaving 22 bases between them. This CDR3 spans 17 amino acids. This chain's CDR3 is CASSPPLSRAGDEKLFF. In nucleotides, the CDR3 is TGTGCCAGCAGCCCACCTCTGTCCAGGGCAGGGGATGAAAAACTGTTTTTT.

The genes are TRBV4-1 and TRBJ1-2; 9 nucleotides match TRBD1. The CDR3 loop spans 18 amino acids. CDR1 and CDR2 (germline): MGHRA, YSYEKL. Losses at the gene ends were 0 bases for V and 4 bases for J; bases not matched to a gene: 12. CDR3 in amino acids: CASSQDIPMTGGGYGYTF. DNA for the CDR3: TGCGCCAGCAGCCAAGACATTCCAATGACAGGGGGGGGCTATGGCTACACCTTC.

As DNA, the CDR3 is TGTGCCAGCAGTTCCGGACAGGGGGCCTTGGCCAAAAACATTCAGTACTTC. Residues: CASSSGQGALAKNIQYF. The chain joins TRBV28 to TRBJ2-4, with 11 nucleotides matching TRBD1. Germline values: CDR1 MDHEN, CDR2 SYDVKM. This CDR3 is built from 17 residues. Trimming at V came to 4 bases and at J to 1 base, leaving 6 bases not matched to a gene. Full variable domain (remainder filled in from reference TRBV28 and TRBJ2-4): DVKVTQSSRYLVKRTGEKVFLECVQDMDHENMFWYRQDPGLGLRLIYFSYDVKMKEKGDIPEGYSVSREKKERFSLILESASTNQTSMYLCASSSGQGALAKNIQYFGAGTRLSVL.

This clone was detected once. This chain uses TRBV4-2 with TRBJ1-1; D not resolved. CDR3 length: 15 residues. V lost 1 base and J lost 1, with 10 bases in between. Germline CDR1 reads LGHNA; CDR2 reads YNFKEQ. The CDR3 sequence is CASSQGIASNTEAFF. CDR3 sequence (DNA): TGTGCCAGCAGCCAAGGAATAGCGTCGAACACTGAAGCTTTCTTT.

This clone was detected a few times. This chain joins TRBV4-2 and TRBJ1-2; tentative D call: TRBD1 (5 bases). The V gene lost 6 bases and the J gene lost 7 bases, with 18 bases spanning the gap. Germline assignment: CDR1 LGHNA and CDR2 YNFKEQ. The CDR3 extends over 14 amino acids. For the CDR3, the DNA is TGTGCCAGCAGTCGAACCAGGGAGGGAGGTGGCTACACCTTC. Translated, it gives CASSRTREGGGYTF.

This chain uses TRBV5-4 with TRBJ1-1; D call uncertain. CDR3 length: 14 residues. V lost 2 bases and J lost 1, with 9 bases in between. Germline CDR1 is SGHNT and CDR2 is YYREEE (reference sequence). The CDR3 DNA follows: TGTGCCAGCAGCTTCTCTGACAAGAACACTGAAGCTTTCTTT. Its protein is CASSFSDKNTEAFF.

The chain uses TRBV6-1 and TRBJ2-5; 12 bases align to TRBD2. This CDR3 is built from 15 residues. The V segment lost 3 bases and the J segment 7 bases; nucleotides outside the gene matches: 6. CDR1 MNHNS and CDR2 SASEGT come from the germline V gene. Here the CDR3 reads CASSDPGLAGRTQYF. The DNA of the CDR3 is TGTGCCAGCAGTGACCCCGGACTAGCGGGGCGGACCCAGTACTTC.

The chain links TRBV15 to TRBJ2-1; D uncertain. The CDR3 is made up of 14 amino acids. Deletions cut 5 bases from V and 2 bases from J, with 10 bases between. Germline values: CDR1 LNHNV, CDR2 YYDKDF (reference sequence). The CDR3 bases are TGTGCCACCAGCGGTAGCCCCCCCTACAATGAGCAGTTCTTC. Translated, it gives CATSGSPPYNEQFF.

The rearrangement joins TRBV6-1 to TRBJ1-1; 10 bases agree with TRBD1. Germline trimming cut 1 base from V and 5 bases from J; bases unmatched to any gene: 4. The CDR3 extends over 15 amino acids. Germline CDR1 and CDR2: MNHNS and SASEGT. CDR3 loop: CASSEGQGAFTEAFF. DNA of the CDR3: TGTGCCAGCAGTGAAGGACAGGGGGCTTTTACTGAAGCTTTCTTT.

CDR3 nucleotides: TGTGCCAGCTCAATACTAGCGGGAGGGCCTGGGAGCTCCTACAATGAGCAGTTCTTC. Translation: CASSILAGGPGSSYNEQFF. This chain links TRBV18 with TRBJ2-1; TRBD2 matches 13 bases. Germline CDR1 is KGHSH and CDR2 is LQKENI. Unmatched junction bases numbered 10, after V lost 5 bases and J lost 0 bases. The CDR3 has 19 residues. The full variable domain, completed using reference TRBV18 and TRBJ2-1, is NAGVMQNPRHLVRRRGQEARLRCSPMKGHSHVYWYRQLPEEGLKFMVYLQKENIIDESGMPKERFSAEFPKEGPSILRIQQVVRGDSAAYFCASSILAGGPGSSYNEQFFGPGTRLTVL.

The chain combines TRBV4-2 with TRBJ2-1; D is possibly TRBD2 (5 bases). Germline lookup yields CDR1 LGHNA and CDR2 YNFKEQ. The germline V and J ends were trimmed by 0 bases and 4 bases, with 13 bases remaining between them. This CDR3 is 16 amino acids long. CDR3 DNA: TGTGCCAGCAGCCAAGAATCTCCGGGAAGGTACAATGAGCAGTTCTTC. Its translation is CASSQESPGRYNEQFF.

The chain carries TRBV30 and TRBJ1-2, with 9 bases identical to TRBD1. The CDR3 extends over 14 amino acids. V dropped 1 base and J dropped 3; count of bases not matched to a gene: 3. Germline V gene sequence: CDR1 GTSNPN, CDR2 SVGIG (reference sequence). The CDR3 DNA follows: TGTGCCTGGAGTGGGGGGGACAGGGACTATGGCTACACCTTC. Its protein is CAWSGGDRDYGYTF.

This clone appeared a few times. The chain combines TRBV5-6 with TRBJ2-5; 7 bases map to TRBD2. Germline CDR1 reads SGHDT; CDR2 reads YYEEEE. With 4 bases clipped from V and 1 base from J, the junction kept 4 bases outside the gene matches. This CDR3 is built from 14 residues. This chain's CDR3 is CASSGRGRQETQYF. CDR3 nucleotide sequence: TGTGCCAGCAGCGGGAGGGGTCGCCAAGAGACCCAGTACTTC.

The chain couples TRBV7-9 to TRBJ2-2; D is unclear. V was cut by 0 bases and J by 0 bases, with 11 bases left in between. CDR3 size: 17 residues. Germline CDR1 and CDR2: SEHNR and FQNEAQ (reference sequence). CDR3 region: CASSLASRQANTGELFF. In DNA form, the CDR3 reads TGTGCCAGCAGCTTAGCGTCCCGGCAGGCGAACACCGGGGAGCTGTTTTTT.

The chain has TRBV27 and TRBJ2-3; 14 bases align to TRBD2. Germline V lookup: CDR1 MNHEY, CDR2 SMNVEV (reference sequence). This CDR3 contains 17 residues. With 4 bases clipped from V and 3 bases from J, the junction kept 6 bases outside the gene matches. The CDR3 is CASSSQGLAGATDTQYF. CDR3 DNA sequence: TGTGCCAGCAGTTCGCAGGGACTAGCGGGAGCGACAGATACGCAGTATTTT.

The chain couples TRBV14 to TRBJ1-1, with 7 bases that match TRBD1. Germline V gene sequence: CDR1 SGHDN, CDR2 FVKESK. V dropped 5 bases and J dropped 11; count of bases not matched to a gene: 8. This CDR3 is 12 amino acids long. CDR3 in amino acids: CASSSPTGNAFF. DNA for the CDR3: TGTGCCAGCAGCTCCCCGACAGGGAACGCTTTCTTT.

The genes are TRBV9 and TRBJ2-5; 11 nucleotides match TRBD2. CDR3 length: 16 residues. V trimming: 4 bases; J trimming: 4 bases; junction bases outside the gene matches: 9. In germline, CDR1 is SGDLS, CDR2 YYNGEE. This CDR3 is CASSIHIAGGPETQYF. The CDR3 DNA reads as TGTGCCAGCAGCATCCATATAGCGGGGGGGCCAGAGACCCAGTACTTC.

This chain links TRBV2 with TRBJ1-5; D is ambiguous. V lost 6 bases and J lost 0, with 9 bases in between. The CDR3 consists of 14 residues. Germline lookup yields CDR1 SNHLY and CDR2 FYNNEI. DNA of the CDR3: TGTGCCAGCAGGGAGCGGTCTAGCAATCAGCCCCAGCATTTT. Translation gives CASRERSSNQPQHF. Filled out from reference TRBV2 and TRBJ1-5, the complete variable domain reads EPEVTQTPSHQVTQMGQEVILRCVPISNHLYFYWYRQILGQKVEFLVSFYNNEISEKSEIFDDQFSVERPDGSNFTLKIRSTKLEDSAMYFCASRERSSNQPQHFGDGTRLSIL.

J is TRBJ2-1 and V is TRBV18; TRBD2 aligns across 10 bases. The junction had 6 bases not matched to a gene; V was cut back by 4 bases and J by 0 bases. Germline values: CDR1 KGHSH, CDR2 LQKENI. The CDR3 totals 17 residues. This chain's CDR3 is CASSRTSSGSSYNEQFF. CDR3 nucleotide sequence: TGTGCCAGCTCACGAACCTCTAGCGGGAGCTCCTACAATGAGCAGTTCTTC.

The V gene is TRBV5-1, the J gene TRBJ2-5; TRBD2 matches at 13 bases. Losses at the gene ends were 4 bases for V and 4 bases for J; bases not matched to a gene: 10. Per the germline V gene, CDR1 is SGHRS and CDR2 is YFSETQ. The CDR3 loop spans 17 amino acids. The CDR3 region is CASSPTGLAGVGETQYF. CDR3 DNA sequence: TGCGCCAGCAGCCCTACTGGACTAGCGGGAGTCGGAGAGACCCAGTACTTC. The whole variable domain, filled in from reference TRBV5-1 and TRBJ2-5, reads KAGVTQTPRYLIKTRGQQVTLSCSPISGHRSVSWYQQTPGQGLQFLFEYFSETQRNKGNFPGRFSGRQFSNSRSEMNVSTLELGDSALYLCASSPTGLAGVGETQYFGPGTRLLVL.

The chain has TRBV6-4 and TRBJ1-6; D is unclear. The germline V gene has CDR1 MRHNA and CDR2 SNTAGT. The V end was cut by 3 bases, the J end by 6 bases, with 9 bases between. The length of the CDR3 is 14 residues. Written as DNA, the CDR3 is TGTGCCAGCAGTGAGTTGGCTGGTAATTCACCCCTCCACTTT. Translated: CASSELAGNSPLHF.